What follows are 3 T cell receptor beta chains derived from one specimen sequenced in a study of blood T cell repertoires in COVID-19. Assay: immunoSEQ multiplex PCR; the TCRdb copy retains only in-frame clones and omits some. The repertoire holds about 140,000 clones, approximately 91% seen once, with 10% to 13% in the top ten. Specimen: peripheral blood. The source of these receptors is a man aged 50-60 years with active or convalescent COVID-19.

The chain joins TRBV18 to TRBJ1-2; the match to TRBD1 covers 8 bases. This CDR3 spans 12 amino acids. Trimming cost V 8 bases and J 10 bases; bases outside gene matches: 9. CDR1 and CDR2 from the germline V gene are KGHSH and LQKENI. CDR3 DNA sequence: TGTGCCAGCGCCGGGGGACAGGAGGACTACACCTTC. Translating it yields CASAGGQEDYTF.

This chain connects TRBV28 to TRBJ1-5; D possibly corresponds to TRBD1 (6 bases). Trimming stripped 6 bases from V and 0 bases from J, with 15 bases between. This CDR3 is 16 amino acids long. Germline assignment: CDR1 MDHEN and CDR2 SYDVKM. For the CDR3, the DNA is TGTGCCAGCAGACCCAGGACAGTAACTAGCAATCAGCCCCAGCATTTT. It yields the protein CASRPRTVTSNQPQHF.

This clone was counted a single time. This CDR3 is CASSQEGRSSYNEQFF. The CDR3 region has the DNA TGCGCCAGCAGCCAAGAGGGTAGGAGCTCCTACAATGAGCAGTTCTTC. V is TRBV4-1 and J is TRBJ2-1; D not resolved. This CDR3 is built from 16 residues. The germline V and J ends were trimmed by 0 bases and 0 bases, with 9 bases remaining between them. Germline CDR1 is MGHRA and CDR2 is YSYEKL.